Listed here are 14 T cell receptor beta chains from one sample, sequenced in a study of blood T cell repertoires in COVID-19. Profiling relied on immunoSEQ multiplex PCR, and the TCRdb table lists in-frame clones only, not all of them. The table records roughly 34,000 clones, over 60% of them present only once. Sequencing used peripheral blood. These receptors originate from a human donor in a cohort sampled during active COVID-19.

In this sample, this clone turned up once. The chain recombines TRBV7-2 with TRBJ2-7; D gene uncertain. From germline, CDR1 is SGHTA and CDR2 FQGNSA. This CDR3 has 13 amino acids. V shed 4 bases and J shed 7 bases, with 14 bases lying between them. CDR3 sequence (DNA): TGTGCCAGCAGCTACCTTCTGGCCGGGGAGCAGTACTTC. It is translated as CASSYLLAGEQYF.

This CDR3 reads CASSSVITQYEQYF. The CDR3 region has the DNA TGTGCCAGCAGCTCCGTGATCACACAGTACGAGCAGTACTTC. The chain uses TRBV12-1 and TRBJ2-7; TRBD1 is the table's D call, not checked against the DNA. TRBV12-1 is reported as a pseudogene. The CDR3 loop spans 14 amino acids.

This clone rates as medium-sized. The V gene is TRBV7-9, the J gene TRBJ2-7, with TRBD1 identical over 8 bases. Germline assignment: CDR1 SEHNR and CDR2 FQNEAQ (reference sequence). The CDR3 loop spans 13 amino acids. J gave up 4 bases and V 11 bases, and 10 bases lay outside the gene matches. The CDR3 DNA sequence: TGTGCCTCGGGGGCAGGGGGCGCGTACGAGCAGTACTTC. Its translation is CASGAGGAYEQYF.

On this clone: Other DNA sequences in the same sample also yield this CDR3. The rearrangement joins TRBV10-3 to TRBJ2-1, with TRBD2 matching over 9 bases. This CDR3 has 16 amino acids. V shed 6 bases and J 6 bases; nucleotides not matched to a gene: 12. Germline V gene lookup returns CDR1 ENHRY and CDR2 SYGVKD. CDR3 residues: CAIRASAGGALNEQFF. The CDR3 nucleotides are TGTGCCATCAGAGCCTCGGCGGGAGGGGCCCTCAATGAGCAGTTCTTC.

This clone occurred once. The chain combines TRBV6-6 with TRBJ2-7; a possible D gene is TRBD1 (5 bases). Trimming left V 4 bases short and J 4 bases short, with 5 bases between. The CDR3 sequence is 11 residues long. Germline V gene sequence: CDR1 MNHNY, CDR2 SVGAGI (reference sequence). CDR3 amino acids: CASSWTYEQYF. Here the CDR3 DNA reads TGTGCCAGCAGTTGGACATACGAGCAGTACTTC.

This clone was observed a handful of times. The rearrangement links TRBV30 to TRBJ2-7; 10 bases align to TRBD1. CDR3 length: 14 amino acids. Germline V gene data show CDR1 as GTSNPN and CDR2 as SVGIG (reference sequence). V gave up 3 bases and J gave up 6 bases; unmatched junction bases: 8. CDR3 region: CAWRTGTGAGEQYF. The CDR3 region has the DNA TGTGCCTGGAGGACCGGGACAGGGGCTGGCGAGCAGTACTTC.

This CDR3 reads CASSLVEGQGNEQFF. As DNA, the CDR3 is TGTGCCAGCAGCTTAGTTGAGGGACAGGGCAATGAGCAGTTCTTC. V usage is TRBV11-3 and J usage is TRBJ2-1; TRBD1 matches at 9 bases. V was pared by 1 base and J by 6 bases, with 4 bases of the junction left unmatched. CDR3 length: 15 residues. Per the germline V gene, CDR1 is SGHNT and CDR2 is YENEEA.

For the CDR3, the DNA is TGTGCCAGCAGCTTATTTCTAGACTCCTACGAGCAGTACTTC. It yields the protein CASSLFLDSYEQYF. The V and J genes are TRBV11-2 and TRBJ2-7; no definite D call. V shed 2 bases and J shed 0 bases, with 8 bases lying between them. Germline CDR1 SGHAT, CDR2 FQNNGV. CDR3 length: 14 amino acids.

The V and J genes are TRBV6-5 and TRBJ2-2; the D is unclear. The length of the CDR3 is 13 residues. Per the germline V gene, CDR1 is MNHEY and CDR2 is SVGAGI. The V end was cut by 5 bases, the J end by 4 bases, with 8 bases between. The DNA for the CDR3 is TGTGCCAGCAGTCCACAGAGCACCGGGGAGCTGTTTTTT. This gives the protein CASSPQSTGELFF.

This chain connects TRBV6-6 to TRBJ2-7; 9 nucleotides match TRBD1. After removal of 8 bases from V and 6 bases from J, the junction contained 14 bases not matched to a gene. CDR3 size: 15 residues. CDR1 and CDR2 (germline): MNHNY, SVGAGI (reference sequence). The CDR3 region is CASCASGTGNSEQYF. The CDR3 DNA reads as TGTGCCAGCTGCGCTTCCGGGACAGGGAATTCCGAGCAGTACTTC.

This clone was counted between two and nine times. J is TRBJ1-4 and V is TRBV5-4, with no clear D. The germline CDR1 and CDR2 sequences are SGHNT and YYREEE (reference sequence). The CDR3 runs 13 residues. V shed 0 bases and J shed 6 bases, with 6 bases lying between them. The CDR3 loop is CASSLGGDEKLFF. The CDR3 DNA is TGTGCCAGCAGCTTGGGGGGAGATGAAAAACTGTTTTTT. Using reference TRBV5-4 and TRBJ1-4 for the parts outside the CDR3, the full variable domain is ETGVTQSPTHLIKTRGQQVTLRCSSQSGHNTVSWYQQALGQGPQFIFQYYREEENGRGNFPPRFSGLQFPNYSSELNVNALELDDSALYLCASSLGGDEKLFFGSGTQLSVL.

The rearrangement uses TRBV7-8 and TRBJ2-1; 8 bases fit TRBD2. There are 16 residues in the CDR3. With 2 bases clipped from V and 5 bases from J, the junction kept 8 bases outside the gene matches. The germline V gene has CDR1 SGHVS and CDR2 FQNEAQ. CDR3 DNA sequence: TGTGCCAGCAGCTTAAGGGTGAGCGGGAGCCACAATGAGCAGTTCTTC. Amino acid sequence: CASSLRVSGSHNEQFF.

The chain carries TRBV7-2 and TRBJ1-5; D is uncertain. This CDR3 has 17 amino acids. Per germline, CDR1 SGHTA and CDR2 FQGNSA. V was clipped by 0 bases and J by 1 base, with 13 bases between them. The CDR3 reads CASSLAGRTVSNQPQHF. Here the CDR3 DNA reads TGTGCCAGCAGCTTAGCGGGCAGAACAGTCAGCAATCAGCCCCAGCATTTT.

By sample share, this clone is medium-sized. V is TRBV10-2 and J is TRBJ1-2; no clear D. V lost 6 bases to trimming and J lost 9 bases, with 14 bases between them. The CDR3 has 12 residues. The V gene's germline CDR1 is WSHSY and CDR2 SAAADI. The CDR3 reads CASSSEFNRYTF. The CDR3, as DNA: TGCGCCAGCAGCTCTGAGTTTAACCGCTACACCTTC.